This T cell receptor (beta chain) appears in the sequencing data of a study of blood T cell repertoires in COVID-19. About the research overall: COVID-19 samples, acute and convalescent, were from the United States, Italy and Spain. From T cells, B-cell-depleted T cells, or PBMCs came the material, which was cDNA or gDNA.

The table came from immunoSEQ multiplex PCR; TCRdb's copy has only in-frame clones and leaves some out. Among roughly 120,000 clones listed, around three quarters were seen once. Germline trimming cut 6 bases from V and 1 base from J; bases unmatched to any gene: 1. CDR1 is SNHLY and CDR2 is FYNNEI in the germline V gene. CDR3 length equals 16 residues. The chain carries TRBV2 and TRBJ2-2; 14 bases agree with TRBD2. The TCR sequence derives from a man between 70 and 80 years old with acute or convalescent COVID-19. What was sequenced was peripheral blood. CDR3 in amino acids: CASRGLAGGNTGELFF. The CDR3 DNA follows: TGTGCCAGCAGAGGACTAGCGGGGGGGAACACCGGGGAGCTGTTTTTT.